These T cell receptor beta chains were read from a single sample in a study of blood T cell repertoires in COVID-19. Generated by immunoSEQ multiplex PCR, the TCRdb table keeps only in-frame clones and is missing some. The top ten clones hold 1.9% of a sample with roughly 240,000 clones, approximately 80% of them seen once. The sample taken for sequencing was peripheral blood. These receptors originate from a woman older than 75 with acute or convalescent COVID-19. The CDR3 runs from the conserved cysteine through the conserved F or W. D genes are given only for firm matches. The size field is filled for only some rows; it gives once, few, many or a size class.

cdr3_nt,cdr3_aa,clone_size,j_call,d_call,v_call
TGTGCCAGCAGTGCAACCAGGGAGGGTCAGCCCCAGCATTTT,CASSATREGQPQHF,few,TRBJ1-5,.,TRBV2
TGTGCCACCAGTGGAGGACAGGGTATCAACACTGAAGCTTTCTTT,CATSGGQGINTEAFF,.,TRBJ1-1,TRBD1,TRBV24-1
TGTGCCAGCAGCCTCCGACTTGAGGATACAGATACGCAGTATTTT,CASSLRLEDTDTQYF,.,TRBJ2-3,.,TRBV11-2
TGTGCCAGCAGCCCGGGACAAACCCAAGGGACCCAGTACTTC,CASSPGQTQGTQYF,.,TRBJ2-5,.,TRBV11-2
TGTGCCAGCAGTTTAGGGACAGGTGAAGCTTTCTTT,CASSLGTGEAFF,.,TRBJ1-1,TRBD1,TRBV12-3/TRBV12-4
TGTGCCAGCAGCCCGGGACTAGCGGGGGGCCAACGGACCGGGGAGCTGTTTTTT,CASSPGLAGGQRTGELFF,.,TRBJ2-2,TRBD2,TRBV7-2
TGTGCCAGTAGTACTCGGACAGTCCCTAATGAAAAACTGTTTTTT,CASSTRTVPNEKLFF,.,TRBJ1-4,.,TRBV19
TGTGCCAGCAGCCCCGGAGACAGGCTCCCTAACTATGGCTACACCTTC,CASSPGDRLPNYGYTF,.,TRBJ1-2,.,TRBV7-2
TGTGCCAGTAGACGTTCTAGCGGGGGGGATGAGCAGTTCTTC,CASRRSSGGDEQFF,few,TRBJ2-1,TRBD2,TRBV19
TGTGCCAGCAGTTCCGATCGGGGGGCCTACAATGAGCAGTTCTTC,CASSSDRGAYNEQFF,.,TRBJ2-1,TRBD2,TRBV6-5
TGTGCCAGCAGCCCGGGACTCCAAGAGACCCAGTACTTC,CASSPGLQETQYF,.,TRBJ2-5,.,TRBV12-3/TRBV12-4
TGTGCCAGCAGTCGATATGGACAGGGAAGCACAGATACGCAGTATTTT,CASSRYGQGSTDTQYF,.,TRBJ2-3,TRBD1,TRBV6-6
TGTGCCAGCAGCGTGGGACTAAACTATGGCTACACCTTC,CASSVGLNYGYTF,.,TRBJ1-2,.,TRBV5-5
TGTGCCAGCCACAGGGAGGGGGGCACTGAAGCTTTCTTT,CASHREGGTEAFF,.,TRBJ1-1,.,TRBV5-5
TGTGCCACCAGCAGAGGAGGTAATCTCGGACAGGCGAACTATGGCTACACCTTC,CATSRGGNLGQANYGYTF,.,TRBJ1-2,TRBD1,TRBV15
TGTGCCAGCAGCTTAACGTTCACGACAAATCAGCCCCAGCATTTT,CASSLTFTTNQPQHF,.,TRBJ1-5,.,TRBV7-6
TGCGCCAGCAGCAACAGCGGACAGCGGTCCTACGAGCAGTACTTC,CASSNSGQRSYEQYF,.,TRBJ2-7,.,TRBV4-1
TGCGCCAGCAGCTCGGGGACTAGCGGGCTGACAGATACGCAGTATTTT,CASSSGTSGLTDTQYF,.,TRBJ2-3,TRBD2,TRBV5-1
TGTGCCAGCAGCTCGCAGGGGACCGGGAGGGCAGATACGCAGTATTTT,CASSSQGTGRADTQYF,.,TRBJ2-3,TRBD2,TRBV7-2
TGTGCCAGCAGCGTAACTACTAGCACAGATACGCAGTATTTT,CASSVTTSTDTQYF,.,TRBJ2-3,.,TRBV9
TGTGCCAGCAGCTTAACTGGGAGGACAGGACGGGAGACCCAGTACTTC,CASSLTGRTGRETQYF,.,TRBJ2-5,.,TRBV7-3
TGTGCCAGCAGTGGGGGGACAGGTGGGGCGTCTAATGAAAAACTGTTTTTT,CASSGGTGGASNEKLFF,.,TRBJ1-4,TRBD1,TRBV6-1
TGTGCCAGCAGCCCACGTAGGGGTTCCTCCTACAATGAGCAGTTCTTC,CASSPRRGSSYNEQFF,.,TRBJ2-1,.,TRBV9
TGTGCCAGCAGCTTATCACAGGGGGGGACCCAGTACTTC,CASSLSQGGTQYF,.,TRBJ2-5,TRBD1,TRBV7-3
TGTGCCAGCAGAAAACAGGGGAACTCACCCCTCCACTTT,CASRKQGNSPLHF,.,TRBJ1-6,TRBD1,TRBV2
TGTGCCAGCAGCTTAGGGTCGACAGGGGGCGCACCCGAAGCTTTCTTT,CASSLGSTGGAPEAFF,once,TRBJ1-1,TRBD1,TRBV7-2
TGTGCCAGTAGTAGTTCCTTGAGGGCTCGTGGAAACACCATATATTTT,CASSSSLRARGNTIYF,.,TRBJ1-3,.,TRBV19
TGTGCCAGCAGGGCGACAGGCGGAAACACCATATATTTT,CASRATGGNTIYF,.,TRBJ1-3,.,TRBV12-3/TRBV12-4
TGTGCCAGCAGTGAATGGACAGGAGGCAATCAGCCCCAGCATTTT,CASSEWTGGNQPQHF,.,TRBJ1-5,TRBD1,TRBV2
TGTGCCAGCAGCCAAGCATTCAGGGGGCTCGGAGCTTTCTTT,CASSQAFRGLGAFF,.,TRBJ1-1,TRBD1,TRBV3-1/TRBV3-2